Following are 4 T cell receptor beta chains from one sample sequenced in a study of T cell responses to AZD1222 COVID-19 vaccine. Libraries were prepared by immunoSEQ multiplex PCR; TCRdb keeps only in-frame clonotypes and omits some of them. The data hold some 120,000 clones, with over 85% observed a single time. Sequencing was performed on peripheral blood, taken on day 0 of AZD1222 vaccination. The source of these receptors is an adult in good health.

The rearrangement links TRBV9 to TRBJ1-1; TRBD1 matches 8 bases. The trim removed 0 bases at V and 1 base at J, leaving 5 bases unmatched. The germline V gene encodes CDR1 SGDLS and CDR2 YYNGEE. CDR3 length equals 16 residues. CDR3 bases: TGTGCCAGCAGCGTAGGTCTTACAGGGGGGAACACTGAAGCTTTCTTT. Protein sequence: CASSVGLTGGNTEAFF.

The table lists this clone with a count of one. The chain carries TRBV19 and TRBJ1-2; D may be TRBD1 (5 bases). Trimming left V 4 bases short and J 3 bases short, with 12 bases between. Looked up from germline, CDR1 is LNHDA and CDR2 is SQIVND (reference sequence). CDR3 length equals 14 residues. CDR3 sequence (DNA): TGTGCCAGTAGTACCCCAGGGTTGGACTATGGCTACACCTTC. It yields the protein CASSTPGLDYGYTF.

This clone was observed once. The sample holds other DNA sequences that translate to the same CDR3. The V and J genes are TRBV6-5 and TRBJ1-1; D may be TRBD1 (6 bases). Germline loops: CDR1 MNHEY, CDR2 SVGAGI. V lost 2 bases, J lost 8 bases, and 9 bases lay in between. There are 12 residues in the CDR3. CDR3 DNA sequence: TGTGCCAGCAGTTACACAGGGACAGAAGCTTTCTTT. Its protein is CASSYTGTEAFF.

The CDR3 protein is CASSLSGGGNSPLHF. CDR3 sequence (DNA): TGTGCCAGCAGTTTATCCGGGGGAGGTAATTCACCCCTCCACTTT. The V gene is TRBV27, the J gene TRBJ1-6; D is perhaps TRBD1 (5 bases). The CDR3 is 15 amino acids. Germline values: CDR1 MNHEY, CDR2 SMNVEV (reference sequence). V was trimmed by 0 bases and J by 6 bases, leaving 9 bases between them.